The clone carrying this T cell receptor beta chain was observed many times. Its specificity is unknown. Researchers took RNA transcripts and amplified the TCR beta CDR3 regions from them. HTBI primers were employed in a first-round RT-PCR of the TCR CDR3. TCRdb used MiXCR to reprocess the multiplex PCR reads, holding one entry per CDR3 protein. The table lists hundreds of thousands of distinct CDR3 sequences, roughly an eighth of them singletons. Germline loops: CDR1 PRHDT, CDR2 FYEKMQ (reference sequence). V was clipped by 4 bases and J by 3 bases, with 10 bases between them. The CDR3 sequence is 13 residues long. This sample was included in a study of T cells in Graves' hyperthyroidism and ophthalmopathy. Those patients with uncontrolled infection, other autoimmune disease, pregnancy or lactation were excluded. Findings and caveats of the study: Within blood appeared most thyroid clonotypes that had expanded above 0.001.

This clonotype originated in a man aged 45-65 years with Graves' ophthalmopathy. The genes are TRBV13 and TRBJ2-7; D remains ambiguous. The sequenced material came from blood. The CDR3 is CASSSTQFYEQYF. The CDR3 DNA is TGTGCCAGCAGCTCAACTCAATTCTACGAGCAGTACTTC.